These 10 T cell receptor beta chains were all obtained from the same sample, sequenced in a study of blood T cell repertoires in COVID-19. Here immunoSEQ multiplex PCR was the method, and the copy in TCRdb shows in-frame clones only, minus some. This table holds 200,000 to 300,000 clones, about 80% found once. Specimen: peripheral blood. These receptors were collected from a woman older than 75 with acute or convalescent COVID-19.

Regarding this clone: Other nucleotide sequences in the sample specify the same CDR3. This chain links TRBV2 with TRBJ2-5; D not resolved. The CDR3 is 11 residues long. V lost 4 bases and J 5 bases, leaving 5 bases between the germline ends. In germline, CDR1 is SNHLY, CDR2 FYNNEI. CDR3 nucleotide sequence: TGTGCCAGCAGTGTACTGGAGACCCAGTACTTC. Translated, it gives CASSVLETQYF.

The CDR3 region has the DNA TGTGCCAGCAGCAATCCCTCATTTGGGAGCGAGCAGTACTTC. This encodes CASSNPSFGSEQYF. The rearrangement links TRBV6-2 or TRBV6-3 to TRBJ2-7; D is perhaps TRBD2 (5 bases). The CDR3 runs to 14 residues. The germline CDR1 and CDR2 sequences are MNHEY and SVGEGT. V was cut by 6 bases and J by 6 bases, with 18 bases left in between.

This clone has only one observation. This rearrangement joins TRBV11-2 to TRBJ2-3; 12 bases match TRBD2. Germline V gene lookup returns CDR1 SGHAT and CDR2 FQNNGV. CDR3 length: 18 residues. J lost 4 bases, V lost 1 base, and 9 bases had no gene match. The CDR3: CASSLGRTSGMVADTQYF. In DNA form, the CDR3 reads TGTGCCAGCAGCTTAGGAAGGACTAGCGGGATGGTGGCAGATACGCAGTATTTT.

The V call is TRBV6-5, the J call TRBJ2-1; 7 bases agree with TRBD2. After removal of 6 bases from V and 0 bases from J, the junction contained 5 bases not matched to a gene. Per the germline V gene, CDR1 is MNHEY and CDR2 is SVGAGI. The CDR3 sequence is 15 residues long. In DNA, the CDR3 is TGTGCCAGCAGCGGAGCGGGGAGCTCCTACAATGAGCAGTTCTTC. The encoded protein is CASSGAGSSYNEQFF.

The chain is built from TRBV6-1 and TRBJ2-3; D ambiguous. CDR3 length: 16 residues. V lost 2 bases and J lost 1, with 13 bases in between. CDR1 and CDR2 (germline): MNHNS, SASEGT. The CDR3 is CASSEILVPGTDTQYF. CDR3 DNA sequence: TGTGCCAGCAGTGAAATCCTGGTTCCAGGCACAGATACGCAGTATTTT.

The chain employs TRBV7-2 and TRBJ1-2, with 10 bases that match TRBD1. Germline values: CDR1 SGHTA, CDR2 FQGNSA. The CDR3 length is 16 residues. J lost 7 bases, V lost 0 bases, and 8 bases had no gene match. The CDR3, as DNA: TGTGCCAGCAGCTTAGCGGGACAGGGGACGGCTGGTGGCTACACCTTC. As protein: CASSLAGQGTAGGYTF.

The chain links TRBV6-1 to TRBJ2-3; 11 bases align to TRBD2. The CDR3 length is 15 residues. The J segment lost 7 bases and the V segment lost 3 bases, leaving 6 bases of the junction unmatched. Per the germline V gene, CDR1 is MNHNS and CDR2 is SASEGT. The CDR3 sequence is CASSESGLAAYTQYF. CDR3 nucleotide sequence: TGTGCCAGCAGTGAGTCGGGACTAGCGGCCTATACGCAGTATTTT.

This clone was seen a few times. The rearrangement joins TRBV6-5 to TRBJ1-1, with TRBD1 identical over 9 bases. The germline CDR1 and CDR2 sequences are MNHEY and SVGAGI. V was pared by 2 bases and J by 8 bases, with 9 bases of the junction left unmatched. The CDR3 is made up of 15 amino acids. CDR3 protein: CASSYVHPGQGEAFF. The CDR3 region has the DNA TGTGCCAGCAGTTACGTCCATCCGGGACAGGGAGAAGCTTTCTTT.

The rearrangement uses TRBV18 and TRBJ1-4; 7 bases agree with TRBD1. There are 14 residues in the CDR3. The germline V gene encodes CDR1 KGHSH and CDR2 LQKENI. The ends lost 6 bases at V and 8 bases at J; junction bases unmatched: 9. The DNA for the CDR3 is TGTGCCAGCTCGCAGTCAGGGGGACGGGAAAAACTGTTTTTT. Protein sequence: CASSQSGGREKLFF.

This chain uses TRBV19 with TRBJ2-1; TRBD1 might be the D (6 bases). The CDR3 length is 12 residues. The germline gives CDR1 LNHDA, CDR2 SQIVND (reference sequence). V lost 3 bases to trimming and J lost 9 bases, with 9 bases between them. The CDR3 region is CASSMTGVEQFF. CDR3 nucleotide sequence: TGTGCCAGTAGTATGACAGGTGTTGAGCAGTTCTTC.